Sequencing of this T cell receptor (beta chain) was carried out in a study of human T cells and chemical hapten exposure. Time point noted: healthy volunteer bleed at 6 weeks. From whole blood left unfractionated, total RNA was extracted. In germline, CDR1 is SGHKS, CDR2 YYEKEE (reference sequence). Trimming took 0 bases from V and 9 from J, leaving 7 bases between them. The CDR3 consists of 12 residues. The sample holds many counts of this clonotype. One entry per CDR3 protein results from TCRdb running MiXCR on the RACE reads. The sample has under 90,000 distinct CDR3 sequences; over 8.5% are singletons.

The specimen sequenced was whole blood. The clonotype was recovered from a male donor in good health. Some clones in this sample may be carry-over from other donors' samples. The V and J genes are TRBV5-5 and TRBJ2-1; D unresolved. The CDR3 reads CASSLDPGEQFF. The CDR3 DNA reads TGTGCCAGCAGCTTGGATCCGGGTGAGCAGTTCTTC.